This entry describes one TCR beta chain. The protocol was immunoSEQ multiplex PCR, while the TCRdb copy is restricted to in-frame clones and leaves out a portion. This sample has 550,000 to 800,000 clones, with 80% to 95% found just once. This sample stems from a study of shared clonotypes between healthy human individuals. Study at large: Each donor contributed plates that comprised three CD4 naive, three CD4 memory, two CD8 naive and one CD8 memory.

Trimming stripped 6 bases from V and 3 bases from J, with 17 bases between. The length of the CDR3 is 15 residues. Germline values: CDR1 LNHDA, CDR2 SQIVND (reference sequence). Sequenced: memory CD8+ T cells from PBMCs. Subset specified: CD45RO+ cells pooled with CCR7-negative TemRA cells. The source is a man aged 18 to 35 in good health. Some clones in this sample may be carry-over from other donors' samples. The V call is TRBV19, the J call TRBJ1-1; D not certain. The CDR3 DNA sequence: TGTGCCAGTAGCCCTCCCGGGGTCGGGTACACTGAAGCTTTCTTT. Translation gives CASSPPGVGYTEAFF.